These T cell receptor beta chains were read from a single sample in a study of shared clonotypes between healthy human individuals. Clones were sequenced by immunoSEQ multiplex PCR, and TCRdb holds only the in-frame ones, with some missing. The data contain fewer than 1.4 million clones, 70% to 80% of them seen just once; the ten biggest clones take up 0.61%. Sequencing used memory CD4+ T cells from PBMCs. Receptors originate from a man aged 18 to 30 in good health. Some clones in this sample may be carry-over from other donors' samples. Each CDR3 is given with its conserved first and last residue. A D gene is named only where the DNA matches it firmly. Not all rows give a size; the values are once, few, many and, for expanded clones, a class.

d_call,clone_size,v_call,j_call,cdr3_aa,cdr3_nt
.,.,TRBV6-6,TRBJ1-2,CASSYSPSLAYGYTF,TGTGCCAGCAGTTACTCTCCGAGCTTGGCCTATGGCTACACCTTC
.,.,TRBV30,TRBJ1-5,CAWSVKGRGGQPQHF,TGTGCCTGGAGTGTAAAAGGGCGGGGCGGTCAGCCCCAGCATTTT
TRBD2,.,TRBV28,TRBJ2-7,CASSPSQRGTYEQYF,TGTGCCAGCAGCCCCTCCCAGCGGGGCACCTACGAGCAGTACTTC
TRBD2,.,TRBV9,TRBJ2-5,CASSAGLAGVETQYF,TGTGCCAGCAGCGCGGGACTAGCGGGAGTGGAGACCCAGTACTTC
TRBD1,.,TRBV11-1,TRBJ2-7,CASSKETGGEQYF,TGTGCCAGCAGCAAAGAGACAGGGGGCGAGCAGTACTTC
TRBD2,.,TRBV14,TRBJ2-3,CASSPIAGGPTQYF,TGTGCCAGCAGCCCAATAGCGGGAGGGCCGACGCAGTATTTT
.,once,TRBV7-9,TRBJ2-2,CASSPGPERNTGELFF,TGTGCCAGCAGCCCTGGACCAGAAAGAAACACCGGGGAGCTGTTTTTT
.,.,TRBV5-1,TRBJ1-5,CASSPGGGNQPQHF,TGCGCCAGCAGCCCGGGGGGGGGCAATCAGCCCCAGCATTTT
.,.,TRBV2,TRBJ1-5,CASSLWVSNQPQHF,TGTGCCAGCAGTTTGTGGGTTAGCAATCAGCCCCAGCATTTT
.,.,TRBV7-9,TRBJ2-3,CASSILWGRGSTDTQYF,TGTGCCAGCAGCATCCTTTGGGGGCGCGGGAGCACAGATACGCAGTATTTT
TRBD2,once,TRBV19,TRBJ2-3,CATKDVVSGRTPDTQYF,TGTGCCACCAAGGACGTAGTTAGCGGGAGAACCCCAGATACGCAGTATTTT
.,few,TRBV28,TRBJ1-5,CASSSNRWSQPQHF,TGTGCCAGCAGTTCTAACAGGTGGAGTCAGCCCCAGCATTTT
TRBD2,.,TRBV7-8,TRBJ2-6,CASSLVAGSSGANVLTF,TGTGCCAGCAGCTTAGTAGCGGGAAGCTCTGGGGCCAACGTCCTGACTTTC
.,.,TRBV25-1,TRBJ2-2,CASSPRLANTGELFF,TGTGCCAGCAGTCCCCGTCTCGCGAACACCGGGGAGCTGTTTTTT
.,.,TRBV7-2,TRBJ2-3,CASSWATATDTQYF,TGTGCCAGCAGCTGGGCGACAGCCACAGATACGCAGTATTTT
TRBD2,once,TRBV7-6,TRBJ2-5,CASSLPGLAGLRQETQYF,TGTGCCAGCAGCTTACCGGGACTAGCGGGTCTTCGGCAAGAGACCCAGTACTTC
.,few,TRBV28,TRBJ2-7,CASSYHQGSYEQYF,TGTGCCAGCAGTTATCACCAAGGGTCCTACGAGCAGTACTTC
TRBD1,.,TRBV5-3,TRBJ2-7,CARSLVDRDRYEQYF,TGTGCCAGAAGCTTGGTGGACAGGGATCGCTACGAGCAGTACTTC
TRBD1,.,TRBV5-8,TRBJ2-7,CASSPRVRGQQYEQYF,TGTGCCAGCAGCCCGAGAGTGAGGGGGCAACAGTACGAGCAGTACTTC
.,.,TRBV27,TRBJ2-3,CASQRVPGAQGTDTQYF,TGTGCCAGCCAGAGGGTACCGGGAGCCCAGGGGACAGATACGCAGTATTTT
.,.,TRBV7-3,TRBJ2-5,CASSLTGSGTQYF,TGTGCCAGCAGTTTAACAGGGTCGGGGACCCAGTACTTC
.,once,TRBV29-1,TRBJ1-1,CSVEQGGVAFF,TGCAGCGTTGAACAAGGGGGGGTGGCTTTCTTT
.,.,TRBV7-3,TRBJ2-5,CASSSAGVAEETQYF,TGTGCCAGCAGCTCCGCCGGGGTAGCGGAAGAGACCCAGTACTTC
TRBD1,.,TRBV7-6,TRBJ1-2,CASSFSGTGHYGYTF,TGTGCCAGCAGCTTCTCCGGGACAGGGCACTATGGCTACACCTTC
.,.,TRBV9,TRBJ1-1,CASSVGSENAEAFF,TGTGCCAGCAGCGTAGGCTCCGAGAACGCTGAAGCTTTCTTT
TRBD2,.,TRBV7-9,TRBJ2-7,CASSSSGRLSYEQYF,TGTGCCAGCAGCTCTAGCGGGAGACTTAGCTACGAGCAGTACTTC